Below, 18 T cell receptor beta chains from the same sample are listed, as sequenced in a study of blood T cell repertoires in COVID-19. Libraries were prepared by immunoSEQ multiplex PCR; TCRdb keeps only in-frame clonotypes and omits some of them. The sample contains 450,000 or so clones, 85% to 90% of which appear only once. Sequencing input: peripheral blood. These receptors were taken from a young man with COVID-19, enrolled during active disease.

V gene TRBV6-5 combines with J gene TRBJ1-4; the match to TRBD1 covers 7 bases. The CDR3 sequence is 15 residues long. Per germline, CDR1 MNHEY and CDR2 SVGAGI. V dropped 5 bases and J dropped 3; count of bases not matched to a gene: 6. CDR3 sequence reads: CASSTHRGSNEKLFF. In nucleotides, the CDR3 is TGTGCCAGCAGTACCCACAGGGGCTCTAATGAAAAACTGTTTTTT.

The chain joins TRBV11-3 to TRBJ2-2, with unresolved D. V lost 6 bases and J 6 bases, leaving 17 bases between the germline ends. Germline V CDR1 and CDR2: SGHNT, YENEEA. The CDR3 totals 15 residues. The CDR3 sequence is CASRKPDSRAGELFF. The CDR3 DNA sequence: TGTGCCAGCAGAAAGCCAGACTCTCGGGCCGGGGAGCTGTTTTTT.

V gene TRBV7-9 combines with J gene TRBJ2-7; weak D call: TRBD2 (5 bases). V gave up 7 bases and J gave up 3 bases, with 10 bases separating them. CDR3 length: 12 residues. The germline gives CDR1 SEHNR, CDR2 FQNEAQ (reference sequence). Here the CDR3 DNA reads TGTGCCAGCAACCCCGAGGGCTACGAGCAGTACTTC. It specifies CASNPEGYEQYF.

The chain joins TRBV7-2 to TRBJ2-3; the match to TRBD2 covers 7 bases. The CDR3 is 18 residues long. V shed 3 bases and J 0 bases; nucleotides not matched to a gene: 12. Per germline, CDR1 SGHTA and CDR2 FQGNSA. The CDR3 here is CASSFPLQLASSTDTQYF. The CDR3 nucleotides are TGTGCCAGCAGCTTCCCCCTACAACTAGCGTCTAGCACAGATACGCAGTATTTT.

The CDR3 sequence: CASSFLNSPLHF. The CDR3, as DNA: TGTGCCAGCAGTTTTCTTAATTCACCCCTCCACTTT. This rearrangement joins TRBV27 to TRBJ1-6, with D hard to call. The CDR3 is made up of 12 amino acids. With 3 bases removed from V and 6 bases from J, the gap between germline ends came to 3 bases. The V gene's germline CDR1 is MNHEY and CDR2 SMNVEV (reference sequence).

This chain connects TRBV6-4 to TRBJ2-1; D is perhaps TRBD2 (5 bases). The CDR3 sequence is 16 residues long. V gave up 5 bases and J gave up 1 base, with 15 bases separating them. Germline V gene sequence: CDR1 MRHNA, CDR2 SNTAGT. Here the CDR3 reads CASSHLGVISYNEQFF. The CDR3 DNA sequence: TGTGCCAGCAGTCACCTCGGGGTAATTTCCTACAATGAGCAGTTCTTC.

V usage is TRBV7-9 and J usage is TRBJ1-4; TRBD1 might be the D (6 bases). Trimming removed 7 bases from V and 14 bases from J, with 14 bases in between. In germline, CDR1 is SEHNR, CDR2 FQNEAQ (reference sequence). The length of the CDR3 is 11 residues. CDR3 sequence (DNA): TGTGCCAGCACCAGGGGCGGAGTCCTGTTTTTT. This gives the protein CASTRGGVLFF.

V and J are TRBV5-4 and TRBJ2-5; TRBD1 might be the D (6 bases). Deletions cut 4 bases from V and 4 bases from J, with 8 bases between. The CDR3 spans 12 residues. Germline values: CDR1 SGHNT, CDR2 YYREEE (reference sequence). As DNA, the CDR3 is TGTGCCAGCAGCACGACAGGAGAGACCCAGTACTTC. As protein: CASSTTGETQYF.

J is TRBJ2-7 and V is TRBV18; D might be TRBD1 (6 bases). The CDR3 contains 13 residues. Per germline, CDR1 KGHSH and CDR2 LQKENI. Trimming shortened V by 6 bases and J by 0 bases, and 9 bases separated the two germline ends. CDR3 nucleotides: TGTGCCAGCTCTTGGGGGCCCTCCTACGAGCAGTACTTC. Translation: CASSWGPSYEQYF.

The chain joins TRBV6-5 to TRBJ2-3; D perhaps matches TRBD2 (5 bases). With 5 bases removed from V and 10 bases from J, the gap between germline ends came to 13 bases. This CDR3 region has 12 residues. Germline CDR1 and CDR2: MNHEY and SVGAGI. The CDR3 bases are TGTGCCAGCAGTCCGGGGATACCGGCGCAGTATTTT. Protein: CASSPGIPAQYF.

Worth noting for this clone: Additional DNA sequences in this sample encode the identical CDR3. The chain is built from TRBV6-5 and TRBJ2-1, with 13 bases fitting TRBD2. Trimming took 6 bases from V and 6 from J; bases not matched to a gene: 2. The CDR3 contains 14 residues. Germline V gives CDR1 MNHEY, CDR2 SVGAGI. CDR3 residues: CASSRLAGGNEQFF. For the CDR3, the DNA is TGTGCCAGCAGCCGACTAGCGGGAGGCAATGAGCAGTTCTTC.

The chain is built from TRBV6-5 and TRBJ2-7; D might be TRBD2 (6 bases). Germline V gene lookup returns CDR1 MNHEY and CDR2 SVGAGI. The V end lost 0 bases, the J end lost 7 bases, and 16 bases lay between the germline ends. There are 15 residues in the CDR3. CDR3 in DNA: TGTGCCAGCAGTTACTCAGCGGGTTGGCCGGGGGAGCAGTACTTC. It specifies CASSYSAGWPGEQYF.

The V gene is TRBV29-1, the J gene TRBJ2-7; a possible D gene is TRBD1 (6 bases). Trimming took 4 bases from V and 0 from J, leaving 13 bases between them. The germline gives CDR1 SQVTM, CDR2 ANQGSEA. This CDR3 has 14 amino acids. CDR3 sequence reads: CSVGVRGSSYEQYF. The CDR3 nucleotides are TGCAGCGTTGGGGTCAGGGGCAGCTCCTACGAGCAGTACTTC.

The rearrangement joins TRBV4-2 to TRBJ1-4, with D hard to call. Germline lookup yields CDR1 LGHNA and CDR2 YNFKEQ. CDR3 size: 13 residues. V lost 0 bases to trimming and J lost 10 bases, with 9 bases between them. CDR3 nucleotides: TGTGCCAGCAGCCAAGAACTGACGGGAAAACTGTTTTTT. Translation gives CASSQELTGKLFF.

This clone was counted once. The chain joins TRBV11-2 to TRBJ2-5; 11 bases line up with TRBD2. The CDR3 extends over 18 amino acids. Germline V gene lookup returns CDR1 SGHAT and CDR2 FQNNGV. The V and J ends lost 2 bases and 3 bases, in that order; junction bases with no gene match: 11. CDR3 DNA: TGTGCCAGCAGCTTAAATCCGACAAAGACTAGCGGGAAAGAGACCCAGTACTTC. Translation gives CASSLNPTKTSGKETQYF.

There are a few counts of this clone. The chain joins TRBV4-1 to TRBJ2-2; 7 nucleotides match TRBD2. CDR1 is MGHRA and CDR2 is YSYEKL in the germline V gene. Trimming removed 4 bases from V and 1 base from J; junction bases left unmatched: 6. The CDR3 contains 16 residues. As DNA, the CDR3 is TGCGCCAGCAGCCCGCGAACTAGCGTGAACACCGGGGAGCTGTTTTTT. Residues: CASSPRTSVNTGELFF.

As to this clone: The sample contains more than one DNA sequence encoding this CDR3. V is TRBV7-9 and J is TRBJ1-2, with TRBD1 identical over 9 bases. The CDR3 extends over 13 amino acids. After removal of 4 bases from V and 5 bases from J, the junction contained 2 bases not matched to a gene. Germline CDR1 is SEHNR and CDR2 is FQNEAQ (reference sequence). CDR3 nucleotides: TGTGCCAGCAGCTCTGGACAGGGGTATGGCTACACCTTC. Its protein product is CASSSGQGYGYTF.

This chain connects TRBV11-2 to TRBJ1-4, with 10 bases lining up with TRBD1. From germline, CDR1 is SGHAT and CDR2 FQNNGV. The CDR3 length is 14 residues. After removal of 6 bases from V and 7 bases from J, the junction contained 5 bases not matched to a gene. The CDR3 sequence is CASSRQGASEKLFF. CDR3 in DNA: TGTGCCAGCAGTCGACAGGGGGCGTCTGAAAAACTGTTTTTT.